What follows describes a single T cell receptor (beta chain). From blood CD8+ and CD4+ T cells, TCR beta sequences were generated. The study used healthy donors as controls matched for age and sex. Negative isolation yielded the CD8+ and CD4+ T cells, while FACS enriched the TEMRA cells. This entry comes from a study of CD8 T cells in Susac syndrome. The CDR3 covers 14 residues. Germline assignment: CDR1 SEHNR and CDR2 FQNEAQ (reference sequence). Losses at the gene ends were 0 bases for V and 2 bases for J; bases not matched to a gene: 1. Random-hexamer reverse transcription was applied to roughly 0.45 to 1 ug RNA. TCR beta CDR3 was amplified by immunoSEQ multiplex PCR. This amplification extended across 54 Vbeta and 13 Jbeta segments. TCRdb re-analysed the immunoSEQ multiplex PCR reads in MiXCR, keeping a single row per CDR3 protein. The table records under 200,000 distinct CDR3 sequences, 90% to 95% of them present only once.

This clonotype originated in a human donor in good health. The chain has TRBV7-9 and TRBJ2-7; 7 bases agree with TRBD1. Input material: CD4+ T cells from PBMCs. The CDR3 DNA sequence: TGTGCCAGCAGCTTAGCGGGGACAGCCTACGAGCAGTACTTC. Its protein product is CASSLAGTAYEQYF.